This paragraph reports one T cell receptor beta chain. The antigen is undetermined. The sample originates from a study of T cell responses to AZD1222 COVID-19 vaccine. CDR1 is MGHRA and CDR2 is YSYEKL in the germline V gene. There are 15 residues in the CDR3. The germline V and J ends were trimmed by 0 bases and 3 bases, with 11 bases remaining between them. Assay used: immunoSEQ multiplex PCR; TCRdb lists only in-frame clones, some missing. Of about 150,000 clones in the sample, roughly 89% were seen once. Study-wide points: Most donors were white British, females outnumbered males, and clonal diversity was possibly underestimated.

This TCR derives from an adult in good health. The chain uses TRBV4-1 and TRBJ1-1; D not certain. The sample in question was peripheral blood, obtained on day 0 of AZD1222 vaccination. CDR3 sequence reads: CASSQERAPYTEAFF. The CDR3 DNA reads TGCGCCAGCAGCCAAGAACGGGCACCTTACACTGAAGCTTTCTTT.